Below, 27 T cell receptor beta chains from the same sample are listed, as sequenced in a study of regulatory T cells in long-lasting Graves disease. Building the TCR beta libraries relied on iRepertoire HTBI primers, and CDR3 regions underwent Arm-PCR. TCRdb processed the multiplex PCR reads anew with MiXCR; each CDR3 protein has one entry. The profile shows approximately 300,000 distinct CDR3 sequences, 15% to 20% of them singletons. Time point indicated: newly diagnosed GD, antithyroid drugs for less than 3 months. PBMCs were the source of the RNA used for TCR sequencing. Material: peripheral blood mononuclear cells (PBMCs), obtained at new diagnosis, from a patient treated with antithyroid drugs. The receptors were sampled from a female donor with Graves disease.

As regards this clonotype: A much larger clone differs by one base, so this may be a read error. The chain is built from TRBV3-1 and TRBJ2-7, with 9 bases identical to TRBD1. Germline assignment: CDR1 LGHDT and CDR2 YNNKEL (reference sequence). The CDR3 loop spans 18 amino acids. The V segment lost 4 bases and the J segment 8 bases; nucleotides outside the gene matches: 21. The CDR3 DNA reads as TGTGCCAGCAGCCCACTCATTGATCCGGGACAGGGCTTTTACAAGCAGTACTTC. Translation gives CASSPLIDPGQGFYKQYF.

The chain carries TRBV6-4 and TRBJ1-5; D unresolved. Germline lookup yields CDR1 MRHNA and CDR2 SNTAGT. The CDR3 is 13 amino acids. Trimming took off 4 bases at V and 0 bases at J, with 4 bases between the two ends. The CDR3 region is CASSANSNQPQHF. The CDR3 DNA reads as TGTGCCAGCAGTGCCAATAGCAATCAGCCCCAGCATTTT.

V is TRBV11-2 and J is TRBJ2-5; 11 nucleotides line up with TRBD1. The trim removed 4 bases at V and 5 bases at J, leaving 6 bases unmatched. The CDR3 loop spans 15 amino acids. From germline, CDR1 is SGHAT and CDR2 FQNNGV. The CDR3 region has the DNA TGTGCCAGCAGCTCGGACAGGGGGCTTGGGGAGACCCAGTACTTC. Its translation: CASSSDRGLGETQYF.

This clonotype was observed many times. The rearrangement joins TRBV11-2 to TRBJ2-5; the D call may be TRBD1 or TRBD2 (6 bases each). CDR3 length: 15 residues. The germline V and J ends were trimmed by 1 base and 2 bases, with 11 bases remaining between them. CDR1 is SGHAT, CDR2 FQNNGV, per germline. This CDR3 is CASSLGGGQQETQYF. In DNA form, the CDR3 reads TGTGCCAGCAGCTTAGGGGGAGGACAGCAAGAGACCCAGTACTTC.

A note on this clonotype: This may arise from a read error, as a much more abundant clone is one base away. Because the CDR3 is missing its conserved closing phenylalanine or tryptophan, this is likely a read error. The CDR3 region is CASSYRGGGNQPQHS. The CDR3 DNA reads as TGTGCCAGCAGTTACCGGGGGGGGGGCAATCAGCCCCAGCATTCT. V and J are TRBV6-2 or TRBV6-3 and TRBJ1-5, with D tentatively TRBD1 (5 bases). The CDR3 runs 15 residues. Trimming took 2 bases from V and 2 from J, leaving 10 bases between them. The V gene's germline CDR1 is MNHEY and CDR2 SVGEGT.

This clonotype has ten or more counts. The chain joins TRBV6-1 to TRBJ1-2; a weak D match, TRBD1 (6 bases). Deletions cut 7 bases from V and 6 bases from J, with 18 bases between. Germline CDR1 reads MNHNS; CDR2 reads SASEGT. This CDR3 contains 14 residues. This CDR3 reads CASTAQGTSDGYTF. The CDR3, as DNA: TGTGCCAGCACCGCACAGGGAACCTCGGATGGCTACACCTTC.

This clonotype was detected ten times or more. The chain has TRBV20-1 and TRBJ2-7; 8 bases are shared with TRBD1. The V gene end was trimmed by 2 bases and the J gene end by 3 bases; junction bases not matched to a gene: 6. This CDR3 has 14 residues. Per germline, CDR1 DFQATT and CDR2 SNEGSKA (reference sequence). CDR3 sequence: CSARSRTGLYEQYF. The CDR3 DNA follows: TGCAGTGCTAGATCCCGGACAGGGCTCTACGAGCAGTACTTC.

Ten or more counts support this clonotype. The CDR3 sequence is CASSFGGGLPYEQYF. In DNA form, the CDR3 reads TGTGCCAGTAGTTTTGGCGGGGGGCTGCCCTACGAGCAGTACTTC. The chain carries TRBV19 and TRBJ2-7; TRBD2 agrees at 8 bases. V gave up 5 bases and J gave up 2 bases; unmatched junction bases: 8. The CDR3 consists of 15 residues. Germline CDR1 and CDR2: LNHDA and SQIVND (reference sequence).

This clonotype was seen repeatedly, ten times or more. This sequence joins TRBV6-2 or TRBV6-3 and TRBJ2-1, with a weak D call TRBD2 (6 bases). V lost 5 bases to trimming and J lost 8 bases, with 28 bases between them. Germline V CDR1 and CDR2: MNHEY, SVGEGT. This CDR3 is 18 amino acids long. CDR3 sequence (DNA): TGTGCCAGCAGTGAACTCCGGGGACTTCTAGTGGTGAGGTATGAGCAGTTCTTC. As protein: CASSELRGLLVVRYEQFF.

V gene TRBV12-3 or TRBV12-4 combines with J gene TRBJ2-1; tentatively, D is TRBD2 (5 bases). The end of the DNA fits TRBJ2-5 better, so the J call may be wrong. The CDR3 loop spans 13 amino acids. CDR3 amino acids: CASSFAGRETQYF. The DNA for the CDR3 is TGTGCCAGCAGTTTTGCGGGCCGAGAGACCCAGTACTTC.

This clonotype was detected once. The rearrangement links TRBV6-1 to TRBJ2-4, with 12 positions matching TRBD2. Germline lookup yields CDR1 MNHNS and CDR2 SASEGT. The CDR3 spans 16 residues. With V trimmed by 5 bases and J by 5 bases, 7 bases remained unmatched. The CDR3 DNA follows: TGTGCCAGCAGTCTCGGACTAGCGGGACGGGAAAACATTCAGTACTTC. Translation: CASSLGLAGRENIQYF.

The V gene is TRBV11-3, the J gene TRBJ2-3, with D possibly matching TRBD2 (6 bases). Germline assignment: CDR1 SGHNT and CDR2 YENEEA. Trimming removed 1 base at V and 5 bases at J, with 13 bases between. This CDR3 spans 15 amino acids. The CDR3: CASSLGRRGKDTQYF. In nucleotides, the CDR3 is TGTGCCAGCAGCTTAGGGCGGCGGGGTAAAGATACGCAGTATTTT. The full variable domain, completed using reference TRBV11-3 and TRBJ2-3, is EAGVVQSPRYKIIEKKQPVAFWCNPISGHNTLYWYLQNLGQGPELLIRYENEEAVDDSQLPKDRFSAERLKGVDSTLKIQPAELGDSAVYLCASSLGRRGKDTQYFGPGTRLTVL.

The V and J genes are TRBV28 and TRBJ1-5; D gene uncertain. V dropped 5 bases and J dropped 7 bases, with 18 bases sitting between them. There are 15 residues in the CDR3. Germline-derived CDR1 and CDR2 are MDHEN and SYDVKM. CDR3 bases: TGTGCCAGCAGTGCTACAACATCACATCGACAGCCCCAGCATTTT. Translation: CASSATTSHRQPQHF. Combining the CDR3 with reference TRBV28 and TRBJ1-5 gives the whole variable domain DVKVTQSSRYLVKRTGEKVFLECVQDMDHENMFWYRQDPGLGLRLIYFSYDVKMKEKGDIPEGYSVSREKKERFSLILESASTNQTSMYLCASSATTSHRQPQHFGDGTRLSIL.

This clonotype showed up many times. V usage is TRBV27 and J usage is TRBJ2-5; 13 nucleotides line up with TRBD2. The CDR3 has 15 residues. V was pared by 2 bases and J by 4 bases, with 1 base of the junction left unmatched. Looked up from germline, CDR1 is MNHEY and CDR2 is SMNVEV (reference sequence). The CDR3 sequence: CASSLTSGRGETQYF. The CDR3 DNA reads as TGTGCCAGCAGTTTAACTAGCGGGAGGGGAGAGACCCAGTACTTC.

This clonotype has a count of ten or more. CDR3 nucleotides: TGTGCCAGCAGCCAGGGACAGGGACTAGCCAAAAACATTCAGTACTTC. This codes for CASSQGQGLAKNIQYF. The rearrangement joins TRBV3-1 to TRBJ2-4; the match to TRBD1 covers 9 bases. Per germline, CDR1 LGHDT and CDR2 YNNKEL (reference sequence). This CDR3 contains 16 residues. The junction had 3 bases not matched to a gene; V was cut back by 3 bases and J by 0 bases.

The chain has TRBV15 and TRBJ2-3; the D gene could be TRBD1 or TRBD2 (6 bases each). This CDR3 contains 18 residues. The ends were cut back, 0 bases at V and 6 bases at J, with 22 bases in the middle. In germline, CDR1 is LNHNV, CDR2 YYDKDF (reference sequence). The CDR3 nucleotides read TGTGCCACCAGCAGAGATCAGGCGTGGGGGGCTTACGGGGATACGCAGTATTTT. Encoded protein: CATSRDQAWGAYGDTQYF.

V usage is TRBV18 and J usage is TRBJ2-3; D gene unclear. The V and J ends lost 0 bases and 2 bases respectively, with 12 bases between them. Germline-derived CDR1 and CDR2 are KGHSH and LQKENI. This CDR3 spans 16 amino acids. The CDR3 DNA follows: TGTGCCAGCTCACCACCGAGAGGTCGAAACACAGATACGCAGTATTTT. Translating gives CASSPPRGRNTDTQYF.

This clonotype has only a few counts. J is TRBJ2-1 and V is TRBV29-1; D assignment may be TRBD1 or TRBD2 (5 bases each). The CDR3 totals 12 residues. V lost 3 bases, J lost 6 bases, and 9 bases lay in between. From germline, CDR1 is SQVTM and CDR2 ANQGSEA. The CDR3 spells CSVERGRNEQFF. The CDR3 DNA reads TGCAGCGTTGAGAGGGGCCGCAATGAGCAGTTCTTC.

This clonotype was picked up many times. The chain recombines TRBV19 with TRBJ1-1; D may be TRBD1 (5 bases). The CDR3 is 16 amino acids. V lost 6 bases, J lost 0 bases, and 17 bases lay in between. CDR1 is LNHDA and CDR2 is SQIVND in the germline V gene (reference sequence). CDR3 loop: CASSSSLTVMNTEAFF. CDR3 sequence (DNA): TGTGCCAGTAGCTCTTCATTGACAGTAATGAACACTGAAGCTTTCTTT.

The CDR3 protein is CSAPDRDRRHMNTEAFF. The CDR3 coding sequence is TGCAGTGCACCGGACCGGGACAGGCGTCACATGAACACTGAAGCTTTCTTT. The chain is built from TRBV20-1 and TRBJ1-1; 8 positions agree with TRBD1. V trimming: 6 bases; J trimming: 0 bases; junction bases outside the gene matches: 15. The CDR3 sequence is 17 residues long. From germline, CDR1 is DFQATT and CDR2 SNEGSKA (reference sequence).

This clonotype has at least ten counts. The J gene is TRBJ2-1, the V gene TRBV7-8; D unclear. V was clipped by 6 bases and J by 7 bases, with 13 bases between them. The CDR3 is 13 residues long. Germline loops: CDR1 SGHVS, CDR2 FQNEAQ. CDR3 DNA sequence: TGTGCCAGCAGTCTAAGGGTGGGTAATGAGCAGTTCTTC. Protein product: CASSLRVGNEQFF.

This sequence joins TRBV28 and TRBJ2-3, with no clear D. There are 17 residues in the CDR3. V was pared by 4 bases and J by 5 bases, with 22 bases between. The germline CDR1 and CDR2 sequences are MDHEN and SYDVKM. As DNA, the CDR3 is TGTGCCAGCAGTTCCGGAGCCACCGAATTTCGTGGAGATACGCAGTATTTT. Residues: CASSSGATEFRGDTQYF.

This chain connects TRBV27 to TRBJ2-2; the match to TRBD2 covers 12 bases. CDR3 length equals 16 residues. Trimming at V came to 3 bases and at J to 5 bases, leaving 4 bases not matched to a gene. CDR1 MNHEY and CDR2 SMNVEV come from the germline V gene (reference sequence). The CDR3 loop reads CASSFILAGGTGELFF. Written as DNA, the CDR3 is TGTGCCAGCAGTTTCATCCTAGCGGGAGGGACCGGGGAGCTGTTTTTT.

Turning to this clonotype: A read error may be the cause here, since a much bigger clone is one base away. Here the CDR3 DNA reads TGTGCCTGGAGCGCTGGCCCACTAGCGGGAGCGTACAATGAGCAGGTCTTC. As protein: CAWSAGPLAGAYNEQVF. V and J are TRBV30 and TRBJ2-1; 11 bases match TRBD2. The CDR3 is 17 residues long. Germline V gene data show CDR1 as GTSNPN and CDR2 as SVGIG (reference sequence).

This clonotype occurred a few times. The chain joins TRBV30 to TRBJ1-5; no clear D. There are 16 residues in the CDR3. Trimming shortened V by 0 bases and J by 3 bases, and 15 bases separated the two germline ends. Germline CDR1 reads GTSNPN; CDR2 reads SVGIG (reference sequence). In nucleotides, the CDR3 is TGTGCCTGGAGTGTACCTCGTAAACAGCCCAATCAGCCCCAGCATTTT. Protein sequence: CAWSVPRKQPNQPQHF.

CDR3 region: CASSLYLGNGELFF. The CDR3 DNA is TGCGCCAGCAGCTTGTACCTAGGGAACGGGGAGCTGTTTTTT. The chain has TRBV5-1 and TRBJ2-2; D is ambiguous. The V end was cut by 1 base, the J end by 7 bases, with 11 bases between. Germline V gene sequence: CDR1 SGHRS, CDR2 YFSETQ. The CDR3 length is 14 residues. The variable domain in full, completed from reference TRBV5-1 and TRBJ2-2, reads KAGVTQTPRYLIKTRGQQVTLSCSPISGHRSVSWYQQTPGQGLQFLFEYFSETQRNKGNFPGRFSGRQFSNSRSEMNVSTLELGDSALYLCASSLYLGNGELFFGEGSRLTVL.

About this clonotype: This may be a read error: a much more frequent sequence differs by one nucleotide. This chain connects TRBV30 to TRBJ1-2, with D possibly matching TRBD1 (6 bases). Germline loops: CDR1 GTSNPN, CDR2 SVGIG (reference sequence). The CDR3 length is 13 residues. The CDR3 loop is CASSVAGEGGYTF. The CDR3 DNA sequence: TGTGCCTCGAGTGTAGCAGGGGAAGGTGGCTACACCTTC.